The source of this T cell receptor (beta chain) is a study of monozygotic twins with inflammatory bowel disease (dated by TCRdb to the late 2010s). About the full investigation: In total, approximately 28 monozygotic twin pairs made up the full study: 19 Danish pairs, all IBD-discordant, plus nine German pairs, of which four were IBD-concordant and five were IBD-discordant. Within discordant pairs, disease-associated traits were sought mainly by comparing IBD patients with their genetically identical healthy co-twins. Each individual had, on average, about 151 000 unique TCRalpha sequences and 181 000 unique TCRbeta sequences available for analysis.

The library was generated by 5' RACE. For each TCR library, 3,000 to 3,500 ng of total RNA was used. For each sample, cDNA was synthesized in eight separate reactions using SMARTScribe reverse transcriptase. Unique molecular identifiers containing a 6-nucleotide sample barcode were introduced through template switching during cDNA synthesis. Amplification of TCRalpha and TCRbeta cDNA involved two nested PCRs of approximately 16 and 10 cycles, and each PCR was followed by bead purification. Before amplification, the cDNA was treated with uracil DNA-glycosylase and purified using the QIAquick PCR purification kit. The second PCR added Illumina TruSeq-compatible adapters along with sample-specific barcodes. Library quality and concentration were checked on TapeStation and Qubit, and libraries were pooled at approximately 4.7 ng each. Sequencing of pooled libraries was carried out on an Illumina HiSeq2500 single-index Rapid Run using 2 x 100 bp reads and custom sequencing primers. The published analysis was carried out like this. MiGEC version 1.2.6 was used for UMI-based consensus assembly, which corrected PCR and sequencing errors. MiXCR version 2.1.1 was used for V(D)J alignment, clonotype assembly and CDR3 extraction. Normalisation of gene usage, clonotype sharing and MAIT/NKT TCR abundance was achieved by analysing the top 1000, 10 000 and 20 000 clonotypes per sample. Diversity was computed as the inverse Simpson index with the vegan R package after downsampling to 27 000 UMIs. Paired Mann-Whitney U tests were applied to discordant twin pairs, and Benjamini-Hochberg correction was used for multiple testing. TCRdb reprocessed the reads, and each CDR3 protein sequence is entered once, without DNA. TCRdb, rather than the study authors, made the V and J calls. The table for this sample records more than 300,000 distinct CDR3 sequences. The ten largest account for just over 2.5% of the sample.

Including cysteine and phenylalanine, the CDR3 has 14 amino acids. There is no recorded DNA. As encoded in the germline V gene, CDR1 is MNHNS while CDR2 is SASEGT. From each donor, a roughly 2.6 ml peripheral blood sample was collected into PAXgene tubes and stored at -80 degrees C. Without T cell sorting, total RNA was isolated from whole blood using the PAXgene blood miRNA kit on an automated QIAcube. Peripheral blood from monozygotic twin pairs concordant or discordant for inflammatory bowel disease was subjected to deep TCRalpha and TCRbeta repertoire profiling with unique molecular barcoding. For every twin pair, smoking habits were documented, and each individual was categorised as a current, former or never smoker. The paper as a whole reports these results and caveats: Because patients received different immunosuppressive treatments, the repertoires may have picked up extra background noise and variability between individuals. A decrease in TCRbeta repertoire diversity, as measured by inverse Simpson index, was observed in IBD patients compared with their healthy co-twins. No difference in repertoire similarity was observed between concordant and discordant twins, possibly owing to limited statistical power. Compared with healthy twins, IBD patients shared fewer clonotypes with other individuals, and the difference was most pronounced in patients with signs of disease activity. Different T cell subtypes could not be distinguished in the analysis. No single strong signal or clonotype linked to IBD turned up in the results, so the idea that one exists was not supported.

Notes on this clonotype: Its antigen specificity is not known.

Material for sequencing was blood. The chain uses TRBV6-1 and TRBJ1-4; the TCRdb call, TRBD1, lacks DNA for checking. This sequence was found in a human donor with ulcerative colitis or Crohn's disease, or a healthy co-twin of an affected twin (not recorded which). The CDR3 loop reads CASSPGGFSEKLFF.